The clone carrying this T cell receptor beta chain was seen ten or more times. Coverage ceases 3 residues before the CDR3 finishes, and the germline J gene fills in the end. The data originate from a study of T cell clonality in common variable immunodeficiency. CDR1 and CDR2 from the germline V gene are SGHNT and YYREEE (reference sequence). This CDR3 has 13 amino acids. Trimming took off 6 bases at V and 4 bases at J, with 14 bases between the two ends. Using immunoSEQ multiplex PCR, the repertoire was profiled, and TCRdb retains in-frame clones only, with some absent. The sample contains 55,000 or so clones, none of them singletons.

This receptor was identified in a person aged 18-70 years in good health. Sequencing used peripheral blood mononuclear cells. The V call is TRBV5-4, the J call TRBJ2-7; TRBD1 might be the D (6 bases). The sequenced part of the CDR3 DNA is TGTGCCAGCATTAACAGGGAAACTTACGAG. As protein: CASINRETYE. The complete CDR3 reads CASINRETYEQYF. The variable domain in full, with the rest retrieved from reference TRBV5-4 and TRBJ2-7, is ETGVTQSPTHLIKTRGQQVTLRCSSQSGHNTVSWYQQALGQGPQFIFQYYREEENGRGNFPPRFSGLQFPNYSSELNVNALELDDSALYLCASINRETYEQYFGPGTRLTVT.